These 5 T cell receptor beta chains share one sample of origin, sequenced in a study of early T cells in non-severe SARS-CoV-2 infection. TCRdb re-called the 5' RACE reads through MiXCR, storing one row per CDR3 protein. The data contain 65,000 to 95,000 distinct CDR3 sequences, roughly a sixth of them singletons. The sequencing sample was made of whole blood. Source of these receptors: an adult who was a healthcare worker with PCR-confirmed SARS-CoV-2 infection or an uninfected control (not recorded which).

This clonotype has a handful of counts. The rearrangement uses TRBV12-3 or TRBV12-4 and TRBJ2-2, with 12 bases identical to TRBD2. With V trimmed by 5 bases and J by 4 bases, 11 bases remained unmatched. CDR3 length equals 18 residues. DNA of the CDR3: TGTGCCAGCAGTCTAGGACTAGCGGGGCGTCGTGGCACCGGGGAGCTGTTTTTT. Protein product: CASSLGLAGRRGTGELFF.

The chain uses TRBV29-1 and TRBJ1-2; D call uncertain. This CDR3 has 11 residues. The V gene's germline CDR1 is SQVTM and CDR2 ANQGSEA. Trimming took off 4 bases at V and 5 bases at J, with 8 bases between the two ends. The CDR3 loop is CSVGSGYGYTF. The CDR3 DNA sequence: TGCAGCGTTGGTTCCGGATATGGCTACACCTTC.

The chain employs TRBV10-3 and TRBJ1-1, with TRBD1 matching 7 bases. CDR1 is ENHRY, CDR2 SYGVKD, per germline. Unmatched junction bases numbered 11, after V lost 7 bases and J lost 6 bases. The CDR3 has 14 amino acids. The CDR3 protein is CAITEDRDTAEAFF. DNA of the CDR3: TGTGCCATCACCGAAGACAGGGATACCGCTGAAGCTTTCTTT.

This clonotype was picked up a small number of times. CDR3 amino acids: CASSLVLAGDNEQFF. DNA of the CDR3: TGCGCCAGCAGCTTGGTCTTAGCGGGGGACAATGAGCAGTTCTTC. V usage is TRBV5-1 and J usage is TRBJ2-1, with 9 nucleotides matching TRBD2. CDR1 and CDR2 (germline): SGHRS, YFSETQ. The CDR3 length is 15 residues. V gave up 0 bases and J gave up 5 bases; unmatched junction bases: 3.

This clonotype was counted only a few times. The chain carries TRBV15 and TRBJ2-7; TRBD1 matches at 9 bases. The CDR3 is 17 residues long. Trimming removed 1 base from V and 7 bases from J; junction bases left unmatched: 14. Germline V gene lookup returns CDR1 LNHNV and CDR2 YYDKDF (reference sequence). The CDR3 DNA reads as TGTGCCACCAGCAGAGGATTCGTGGGGACAGGGCTGGGTGAGCAGTACTTC. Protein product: CATSRGFVGTGLGEQYF.